The rows below give T cell receptor beta chains drawn from one sample of a study of OX40 agonist ivuxolimab in advanced cancers. Here immunoSEQ multiplex PCR was the method, and the copy in TCRdb shows in-frame clones only, minus some. The sample gives tens of thousands of clones, roughly 90% of which show up once; about 2.3% is in the top ten. The sequences come from CD4+ or CD8+ T cells sorted from blood, collected in a trial of the OX40 agonist ivuxolimab. Receptors originate from an adult with an advanced solid tumor such as melanoma, head and neck, liver or kidney cancer. Each CDR3 is given with its conserved first and last residue. The order of the fields is D gene, V gene, CDR3 protein. A D gene is named only where the DNA matches it firmly.

d_gene: TRBD1
v_gene: TRBV9
CDR3aa: CASSVRQGTGELFF

d_gene: TRBD2
v_gene: TRBV5-8
CDR3aa: CASSFREGGELFF

d_gene: NA
v_gene: TRBV18
CDR3aa: CASSPQGRAKNIQYF

d_gene: NA
v_gene: TRBV11-2
CDR3aa: CASSLVAGRYNEQFF

d_gene: NA
v_gene: TRBV10-3
CDR3aa: CAIRPQEIYGYTF

d_gene: TRBD2
v_gene: TRBV7-2
CDR3aa: CASSNGLAGIYEQYF

d_gene: NA
v_gene: TRBV19
CDR3aa: CASKGREVYEQYF

d_gene: TRBD1
v_gene: TRBV30
CDR3aa: CAWRSGGYGYTF

d_gene: NA
v_gene: TRBV5-1
CDR3aa: CASSTLGPSLSDTQYF

d_gene: TRBD1
v_gene: TRBV5-6
CDR3aa: CASSSSWTGLAYF

d_gene: TRBD2
v_gene: TRBV27
CDR3aa: CASSPWTSGRAGTDTQYF

d_gene: NA
v_gene: TRBV6-1
CDR3aa: CASNPAKPSTDTQYF

d_gene: NA
v_gene: TRBV11-2
CDR3aa: CASSLVHSDNYEQYF

d_gene: TRBD1
v_gene: TRBV5-1
CDR3aa: CASSADRGTVDTQYF

d_gene: TRBD2
v_gene: TRBV7-7
CDR3aa: CASSPGTSGANTGELFF

d_gene: NA
v_gene: TRBV4-2
CDR3aa: CASSQVPTGELFF

d_gene: NA
v_gene: TRBV7-9
CDR3aa: CASSKTTDTQYF

d_gene: NA
v_gene: TRBV28
CDR3aa: CASSLQGSAGHEQFF

d_gene: NA
v_gene: TRBV6-1
CDR3aa: CASRAGANTEAFF

d_gene: TRBD1
v_gene: TRBV2
CDR3aa: CASGRDRGNIQYF

d_gene: NA
v_gene: TRBV18
CDR3aa: CASSPNGGYSNQPQHF

d_gene: NA
v_gene: TRBV5-1
CDR3aa: CASSLAGVERTGELFF

d_gene: TRBD1
v_gene: TRBV5-1
CDR3aa: CASSKGQAGNTIYF

d_gene: NA
v_gene: TRBV30
CDR3aa: CAWRRGSPEAFF

d_gene: NA
v_gene: TRBV27
CDR3aa: CASSLSWDQPQHF

d_gene: TRBD1
v_gene: TRBV13
CDR3aa: CASSQRQGSHEQYF

d_gene: NA
v_gene: TRBV10-3
CDR3aa: CAISESSLDRKSGNTIYF

d_gene: NA
v_gene: TRBV19
CDR3aa: CASSTHPREFYGYTF

d_gene: NA
v_gene: TRBV28
CDR3aa: CATKGFVQPQHF

d_gene: TRBD1
v_gene: TRBV4-3
CDR3aa: CASSQTTGQGGLPQHF

d_gene: NA
v_gene: TRBV5-8
CDR3aa: CASSLGTWGGYTF

d_gene: TRBD2
v_gene: TRBV2
CDR3aa: CASSREGLAEETQYF

d_gene: NA
v_gene: TRBV4-1
CDR3aa: CASSPESRSTDTQYF

d_gene: NA
v_gene: TRBV6-5
CDR3aa: CASMETGFYEQYF

d_gene: NA
v_gene: TRBV5-8
CDR3aa: CASSLSAGLNSHEQYF

d_gene: NA
v_gene: TRBV6-5
CDR3aa: CASSYGTPASYEQYF

d_gene: NA
v_gene: TRBV4-3
CDR3aa: CASSVGGRGETQYF

d_gene: NA
v_gene: TRBV4-3
CDR3aa: CASSHQGGNEQFF

d_gene: TRBD1
v_gene: TRBV10-3
CDR3aa: CAINPDRGNYGYTF

d_gene: NA
v_gene: TRBV30
CDR3aa: CAWSVRGTEAFF

d_gene: TRBD2
v_gene: TRBV28
CDR3aa: CASRASGRPIQTYF

d_gene: TRBD1
v_gene: TRBV19
CDR3aa: CASSIQQGASNIQYF

d_gene: TRBD1
v_gene: TRBV30
CDR3aa: CAWRHTGGKGEQYF

d_gene: NA
v_gene: TRBV27
CDR3aa: CASQTQQISSSKDTQYF

d_gene: TRBD2
v_gene: TRBV10-1
CDR3aa: CASSDGTRSNEQFF

d_gene: NA
v_gene: TRBV4-2
CDR3aa: CASSQDKDPSYNEQFF

d_gene: NA
v_gene: TRBV12-5
CDR3aa: CASGPLDQPQHF

d_gene: TRBD2
v_gene: TRBV6-5
CDR3aa: CASRGGTDIQYF